The clone carrying this T cell receptor (beta chain) was seen only once. The target antigen is unknown. The protocol was immunoSEQ multiplex PCR, while the TCRdb copy is restricted to in-frame clones and leaves out a portion. The table has fewer than 250,000 clones, around 94% seen once. The CDR3 extends over 16 amino acids. Germline CDR1 SGHRS, CDR2 YFSETQ. V shed 0 bases and J shed 6 bases, with 18 bases lying between them. The sample belongs to a study of T cell responses to AZD1222 COVID-19 vaccine. Overall study results and limits: At 160-218 and 743-854, vaccine-associated CD4 TCRs were dominant, and they spanned spike.

This TCR was sampled from an adult in good health. The sample was peripheral blood, taken on day 0 of AZD1222 vaccination. The chain employs TRBV5-1 and TRBJ1-1; tentative D call: TRBD1 (6 bases). The CDR3 DNA reads TGCGCCAGCAGCTTGGCCAGACAGGAGCTACGTGCTGAAGCTTTCTTT. Translated: CASSLARQELRAEAFF.